These 22 T cell receptor beta chains were all obtained from the same sample, sequenced in a study of identical twins. Each CDR3 protein gets one entry after TCRdb re-called the 5' RACE reads with MiXCR. Counted here are approximately 1.8 million distinct CDR3 sequences, roughly a third occurring once; the ten biggest clones make up more than 0.25%. Sequenced: cord blood. These TCRs come from a newborn girl in good health.

This clonotype turned up a few times. The chain combines TRBV7-2 with TRBJ1-1; D ambiguous. This CDR3 region has 15 residues. CDR1 and CDR2 (germline): SGHTA, FQGNSA. The ends were cut back, 1 base at V and 5 bases at J, with 14 bases in the middle. The CDR3: CASSLEGPRRTEAFF. The CDR3 DNA reads TGTGCCAGCAGCTTAGAGGGTCCCAGAAGGACTGAAGCTTTCTTT. Based on the CDR3 plus reference TRBV7-2 and TRBJ1-1, the full variable domain is GAGVSQSPSNKVTEKGKDVELRCDPISGHTALYWYRQSLGQGLEFLIYFQGNSAPDKSGLPSDRFSAERTGGSVSTLTIQRTQQEDSAVYLCASSLEGPRRTEAFFGQGTRLTVV.

The chain recombines TRBV5-8 with TRBJ2-6; no reliable D call. This CDR3 has 17 amino acids. V lost 0 bases and J 5 bases, leaving 15 bases between the germline ends. CDR1 and CDR2 from the germline V gene are SGHTS and YDEGEE. The CDR3 DNA reads as TGTGCCAGCAGCTTGGATTGGGCGATCCCCTGGGCCAACGTCCTGACTTTC. Translation: CASSLDWAIPWANVLTF.

Details on this clonotype: One end of the junction is discordant with germline, which a read error may explain. The chain combines TRBV20-1 with TRBJ1-1; maybe TRBD1 (5 bases). Germline V lookup: CDR1 DFQATT, CDR2 SNEGSKA (reference sequence). The CDR3 runs 12 residues. CDR3 bases: TGCAGTGCTAGGGACACGAACACTAAAGCTTTCTTT. It yields the protein CSARDTNTKAFF.

Of note for this clonotype: Relative to the germline gene, one junction end is altered; a read error may explain this. This rearrangement joins TRBV3-1 to TRBJ2-3; 7 bases align to TRBD1. The CDR3 totals 14 residues. Per germline, CDR1 LGHDT and CDR2 YNNKEL (reference sequence). CDR3 bases: TGTGCCAGCAGCCAGACAGGGAGCACAGATGCGCAGTATTTT. It yields the protein CASSQTGSTDAQYF.

J is TRBJ2-7 and V is TRBV27; no clear D. The V end was cut by 2 bases, the J end by 4 bases, with 12 bases between. The CDR3 spans 14 residues. In germline, CDR1 is MNHEY, CDR2 SMNVEV (reference sequence). Here the CDR3 DNA reads TGTGCCAGCAGTTTAATGACTCCAGTTTACGAGCAGTACTTC. Its protein is CASSLMTPVYEQYF.

V usage is TRBV30 and J usage is TRBJ1-2; TRBD1 is a possible D gene (5 bases). In germline, CDR1 is GTSNPN, CDR2 SVGIG (reference sequence). This CDR3 has 11 amino acids. V was clipped by 5 bases and J by 6 bases, with 10 bases between them. CDR3 DNA sequence: TGTGCCTGGGGATCCAGGGATGGCTACACCTTC. It yields the protein CAWGSRDGYTF.

The chain employs TRBV28 and TRBJ2-7; 8 positions match TRBD2. The CDR3 is 13 residues long. Trimming took 6 bases from V and 2 from J; bases not matched to a gene: 3. CDR1 and CDR2 from the germline V gene are MDHEN and SYDVKM. The CDR3 nucleotides are TGTGCCAGCAGGCTGGGACTAGCCTACGAGCAGTACTTC. Amino acids: CASRLGLAYEQYF. The full variable domain, rest sourced from reference TRBV28 and TRBJ2-7, is DVKVTQSSRYLVKRTGEKVFLECVQDMDHENMFWYRQDPGLGLRLIYFSYDVKMKEKGDIPEGYSVSREKKERFSLILESASTNQTSMYLCASRLGLAYEQYFGPGTRLTVT.

This clonotype occurred a few times. The genes are TRBV2 and TRBJ2-6, with D possibly matching TRBD1 (6 bases). CDR3 length: 16 residues. CDR1 is SNHLY, CDR2 FYNNEI, per germline. The V end was cut by 8 bases, the J end by 0 bases, with 14 bases between. In nucleotides, the CDR3 is TGTGCCAGCGCTCCGGACAGCTTCTCTGGGGCCAACGTCCTGACTTTC. Its protein product is CASAPDSFSGANVLTF.

V usage is TRBV7-2 and J usage is TRBJ1-2; a possible D gene is TRBD1 (5 bases). The CDR3 is made up of 14 amino acids. Trimming removed 3 bases from V and 0 bases from J, with 8 bases in between. Germline V gene sequence: CDR1 SGHTA, CDR2 FQGNSA. CDR3 region: CASSLTVTNYGYTF. In DNA form, the CDR3 reads TGTGCCAGCAGCTTGACAGTCACTAACTATGGCTACACCTTC.

V is TRBV2 and J is TRBJ2-3; 14 nucleotides line up with TRBD2. The ends lost 7 bases at V and 4 bases at J; junction bases unmatched: 22. The CDR3 is 21 residues long. CDR1 SNHLY and CDR2 FYNNEI come from the germline V gene. CDR3 nucleotides: TGTGCCAGCAAGAAGGGAGGAGGGTACCGACTAGCGGGAGGGCCCGCAGATACGCAGTATTTT. Translation gives CASKKGGGYRLAGGPADTQYF.

Comment on this clonotype: One base away lies a much larger clone, so this may be a sequencing read error. The chain uses TRBV28 and TRBJ1-5; D is ambiguous. Germline V gene lookup returns CDR1 MDHEN and CDR2 SYDVKM. This CDR3 has 14 residues. The V end lost 6 bases, the J end lost 4 bases, and 13 bases lay between the germline ends. The CDR3 DNA reads as TGTGCCAGCAGCCCTTGGAAGGAAAATCAGCCCCAGCATTTT. Translating it yields CASSPWKENQPQHF. Looking up the rest from reference TRBV28 and TRBJ1-5 gives the full variable domain: DVKVTQSSRYLVKRTGEKVFLECVQDMDHENMFWYRQDPGLGLRLIYFSYDVKMKEKGDIPEGYSVSREKKERFSLILESASTNQTSMYLCASSPWKENQPQHFGDGTRLSIL.

To note about this clonotype: A much larger clone lies a single base off, so this may be a read error. This chain links TRBV29-1 with TRBJ2-3; D may match TRBD1 or TRBD2 (5 bases each). The V end lost 5 bases, the J end lost 8 bases, and 23 bases lay between the germline ends. This CDR3 contains 15 residues. Germline V gene sequence: CDR1 SQVTM, CDR2 ANQGSEA. The CDR3 coding sequence is TGCAGCGTTTCCCGGGACCCCAAGGCAGCAGGTACGCAGTATTTT. Translating it yields CSVSRDPKAAGTQYF.

This CDR3 reads CASSYRPVSSYNSPLHF. The CDR3 DNA follows: TGTGCCAGCAGTTACCGCCCAGTGAGCTCCTATAATTCACCCCTCCACTTT. The chain links TRBV6-5 to TRBJ1-6, with D unresolved. CDR1 and CDR2 (germline): MNHEY, SVGAGI. The CDR3 is made up of 17 amino acids. Trimming pared 2 bases from V and 0 bases from J, leaving 11 bases between.

The sample holds many counts of this clonotype. Its ends do not fully match the called genes, so a read error is possible. The chain joins TRBV7-9 to TRBJ1-5; possibly TRBD1 for D (5 bases). Germline CDR1 and CDR2: SEHNR and FQNEAQ (reference sequence). The CDR3 has 13 residues. The CDR3 loop is CASSLGGDQPQHF. CDR3 DNA: TGCGCCAGCAGCTTGGGGGGGGATCAGCCCCAGCATTTT.

This clonotype occurred a few times. The rearrangement links TRBV20-1 to TRBJ2-7; no clear D gene. The DNA end lines up better with TRBJ2-4; the J call may be wrong. Germline CDR1 reads DFQATT; CDR2 reads SNEGSKA (reference sequence). CDR3 size: 12 residues. Here the CDR3 reads CSASKAKNIQYF. The CDR3 nucleotides read TGCAGTGCCTCGAAGGCCAAAAACATTCAGTACTTC.

To note about this clonotype: The junction departs from germline at one end; a sequencing error may be responsible. V gene TRBV20-1 combines with J gene TRBJ1-1; D gene unclear. CDR3 length: 14 residues. In germline, CDR1 is DFQATT, CDR2 SNEGSKA (reference sequence). This CDR3 reads CSTRKESMNTEAFF. Here the CDR3 DNA reads TGCAGTACTAGGAAGGAGAGCATGAACACTGAAGCTTTCTTT.

With respect to this clonotype: A read error may be the cause here, since a much bigger clone is one base away. V and J are TRBV10-3 and TRBJ2-5; TRBD1 matches 11 bases. The DNA end lines up better with TRBJ2-7; the J call may be wrong. The germline CDR1 and CDR2 sequences are ENHRY and SYGVKD. This CDR3 region has 14 residues. CDR3 in amino acids: CAISAGTGGYEQYF. The CDR3 DNA sequence: TGTGCCATCAGTGCCGGGACAGGGGGCTACGAGCAGTACTTC.

A remark on this clonotype: This may come from a read error, since a much larger clone is one base off. This chain connects TRBV10-3 to TRBJ2-7, with 7 nucleotides matching TRBD2. The CDR3 is made up of 12 amino acids. CDR1 and CDR2 from the germline V gene are ENHRY and SYGVKD. V lost 4 bases, J lost 6 bases, and 3 bases stayed unmatched. CDR3 bases: TGTGCCATCAGTGGGCGGGGGAGCGAGCAGTACTTC. Translating gives CAISGRGSEQYF.

This chain uses TRBV2 with TRBJ2-4; D tentatively reads TRBD1 or TRBD2 (5 bases each). The CDR3 sequence is 13 residues long. The V gene's germline CDR1 is SNHLY and CDR2 FYNNEI. V was shortened by 0 bases and J by 13 bases, with 13 bases between the two germline ends. This CDR3 reads CASSEALLGVQYF. CDR3 DNA: TGTGCCAGCAGTGAAGCGCTTCTGGGGGTGCAGTACTTC. The variable domain in full, completed from reference TRBV2 and TRBJ2-4, reads EPEVTQTPSHQVTQMGQEVILRCVPISNHLYFYWYRQILGQKVEFLVSFYNNEISEKSEIFDDQFSVERPDGSNFTLKIRSTKLEDSAMYFCASSEALLGVQYFGAGTRLSVL.

This clonotype was seen a few times. V gene TRBV4-2 combines with J gene TRBJ2-3; TRBD2 matches at 15 bases. This CDR3 comprises 17 residues. The V gene end was trimmed by 4 bases and the J gene end by 4 bases; junction bases not matched to a gene: 6. Germline V gives CDR1 LGHNA, CDR2 YNFKEQ. The CDR3 DNA reads as TGTGCCAGCAGCCCCGGGACTAGCGGGAGGTTCGCAGATACGCAGTATTTT. Translation: CASSPGTSGRFADTQYF.

In this sample, this clonotype turned up many times. The chain has TRBV6-5 and TRBJ2-7, with a tentative D call TRBD2 (5 bases). CDR1 and CDR2 from the germline V gene are MNHEY and SVGAGI. This CDR3 has 12 residues. Trimming removed 6 bases from V and 9 bases from J, with 15 bases in between. The DNA of the CDR3 is TGTGCCAGCAGCCAGAGGGTCCATCGGCAGTACTTC. Its translation is CASSQRVHRQYF.

This clonotype was observed a handful of times. The chain is built from TRBV29-1 and TRBJ1-2; D remains ambiguous. Per germline, CDR1 SQVTM and CDR2 ANQGSEA. The length of the CDR3 is 13 residues. With 3 bases removed from V and 0 bases from J, the gap between germline ends came to 8 bases. The CDR3 spells CSVEGLANYGYTF. The CDR3 bases are TGCAGCGTTGAGGGGTTAGCTAACTATGGCTACACCTTC.